The 24 T cell receptor beta chains reported below all come from one sample, sequenced in a study of CD8 T cells in ankylosing spondylitis. Regarding the study as a whole: For ankylosing spondylitis blood, a TCR beta motif of seven to nine highly homologous variants appeared characteristic.

TCRdb itself ran the 5' RACE reads through MiXCR, one entry per CDR3 protein. The sample consists of 500,000 to 550,000 distinct CDR3 sequences, approximately 12% of them appearing once. These receptors are not linked to any known antigen. The sample consisted of blood, either unsorted or a sorted T cell fraction (not recorded which). Receptors originate from a male donor with ankylosing spondylitis.

This clonotype was detected ten times or more. V gene TRBV10-3 combines with J gene TRBJ2-3, with 10 bases identical to TRBD1. Unmatched junction bases numbered 5, after V lost 6 bases and J lost 5 bases. The germline V gene has CDR1 ENHRY and CDR2 SYGVKD. The CDR3 sequence is 14 residues long. The CDR3 sequence is CAISGTGAVDTQYF. The CDR3 region has the DNA TGTGCCATCAGCGGGACAGGGGCGGTAGATACGCAGTATTTT.

This clonotype was observed a few times. The chain uses TRBV3-1 and TRBJ2-4; D is unresolved. The CDR3 totals 13 residues. CDR1 LGHDT and CDR2 YNNKEL come from the germline V gene (reference sequence). Trimming removed 4 bases from V and 5 bases from J, with 9 bases in between. The DNA for the CDR3 is TGTGCCAGCAGCCCGTCAAGGCAAAACATTCAGTACTTC. It encodes CASSPSRQNIQYF.

The rearrangement links TRBV6-5 to TRBJ2-2; D not resolved. CDR1 MNHEY and CDR2 SVGAGI come from the germline V gene. The CDR3 has 13 residues. V was pared by 0 bases and J by 6 bases, with 5 bases between. The CDR3 is CASSYSLAGELFF. The CDR3, as DNA: TGTGCCAGCAGTTACTCTCTAGCCGGGGAGCTGTTTTTT.

The rearrangement links TRBV20-1 to TRBJ2-7; 9 bases agree with TRBD2. J gave up 7 bases and V 5 bases, and 3 bases lay outside the gene matches. Germline values: CDR1 DFQATT, CDR2 SNEGSKA (reference sequence). The CDR3 runs 11 residues. The CDR3 DNA reads TGCAGTGCTGCTCTAGCGGGGGAGCAGTACGTC. Protein product: CSAALAGEQYV.

There are many counts of this clonotype. This sequence joins TRBV12-3 or TRBV12-4 and TRBJ2-4, with a possible D match to TRBD1 (5 bases). The CDR3 length is 15 residues. Trimming took 7 bases from V and 1 from J, leaving 14 bases between them. CDR3 region: CASKDIGVAKNIQYF. The CDR3 DNA reads as TGTGCCAGCAAGGATATAGGGGTGGCCAAAAACATTCAGTACTTC.

This clonotype has just a few counts. This chain joins TRBV20-1 and TRBJ2-1; 11 bases are shared with TRBD2. V lost 5 bases to trimming and J lost 5 bases; unmatched junction nucleotides: 8. Germline CDR1 and CDR2: DFQATT and SNEGSKA (reference sequence). The CDR3 contains 15 residues. The DNA of the CDR3 is TGCAGTGCTCTACTAGCGGGAGCCCCCCACAATGAGCAGTTCTTC. Its protein is CSALLAGAPHNEQFF.

This clonotype was seen at least ten times. The chain carries TRBV10-3 and TRBJ1-2; D call uncertain. CDR1 and CDR2 (germline): ENHRY, SYGVKD. This CDR3 comprises 14 residues. V was clipped by 3 bases and J by 2 bases, with 10 bases between them. Here the CDR3 DNA reads TGTGCCATCAGTGACACCGGGCCGAACTATGGCTACACCTTC. Its translation: CAISDTGPNYGYTF.

The V call is TRBV5-1, the J call TRBJ2-1, with 8 bases that match TRBD1. V dropped 5 bases and J dropped 5; count of bases not matched to a gene: 6. This CDR3 spans 14 amino acids. Per germline, CDR1 SGHRS and CDR2 YFSETQ. This CDR3 reads CASRQTGENNEQFF. CDR3 in DNA: TGCGCCAGCAGGCAGACAGGGGAGAACAATGAGCAGTTCTTC.

This clonotype has just a few counts. The gene calls are TRBV10-3 and TRBJ2-6, with D maybe TRBD1 (5 bases). Germline V gene data show CDR1 as ENHRY and CDR2 as SYGVKD. The CDR3 covers 15 residues. Between the trimmed V and J ends, which lost 2 bases and 4 bases, there was a span of 9 bases. DNA of the CDR3: TGTGCCATCAGTGAGGGGGCTCGCGGGGCCAACGTCCTGACTTTC. Protein product: CAISEGARGANVLTF.

This clonotype was detected ten times or more. The chain has TRBV12-3 or TRBV12-4 and TRBJ2-1; D unclear. Trimming pared 1 base from V and 8 bases from J, leaving 12 bases between. The CDR3 contains 14 residues. The CDR3 here is CASSLDRTLDEQFF. CDR3 nucleotides: TGTGCCAGCAGTTTAGATCGTACTCTGGATGAGCAGTTCTTC.

This clonotype was seen at least ten times. V is TRBV15 and J is TRBJ2-2, with TRBD1 identical over 9 bases. The CDR3 totals 14 residues. V was pared by 8 bases and J by 0 bases, with 1 base of the junction left unmatched. Per the germline V gene, CDR1 is LNHNV and CDR2 is YYDKDF (reference sequence). The CDR3 here is CATRTGANTGELFF. CDR3 DNA: TGTGCCACCCGGACAGGGGCGAACACCGGGGAGCTGTTTTTT.

The chain combines TRBV15 with TRBJ1-5; D gene ambiguous. Germline values: CDR1 LNHNV, CDR2 YYDKDF (reference sequence). V was clipped by 9 bases and J by 3 bases, with 12 bases between them. The CDR3 is made up of 13 amino acids. CDR3 sequence (DNA): TGTGCCACGAACGAAGGGCCCAATCAGCCCCAGCATTTT. Translated: CATNEGPNQPQHF.

This clonotype was counted only a few times. The gene calls are TRBV29-1 and TRBJ2-3; 8 bases are shared with TRBD2. The CDR3 extends over 19 amino acids. The V and J ends lost 1 base and 0 bases, in that order; junction bases with no gene match: 15. Germline CDR1 and CDR2: SQVTM and ANQGSEA. The CDR3 loop reads CSVEGVSGKGSASTDTQYF. DNA for the CDR3: TGCAGCGTTGAAGGGGTTAGCGGGAAGGGATCCGCTAGCACAGATACGCAGTATTTT.

This clonotype was recorded many times. This chain joins TRBV7-9 and TRBJ1-1, with 8 positions matching TRBD1. J lost 4 bases, V lost 6 bases, and 4 bases had no gene match. Germline V gene sequence: CDR1 SEHNR, CDR2 FQNEAQ (reference sequence). The CDR3 runs to 13 residues. The CDR3 protein is CASRTGESTEAFF. The CDR3 region has the DNA TGTGCCAGCAGGACAGGGGAGAGCACTGAAGCTTTCTTT.

The chain links TRBV5-1 to TRBJ1-3, with a weak D call TRBD1 (5 bases). Trimming cost V 0 bases and J 4 bases, with 11 bases left between them. This CDR3 is 15 amino acids long. The germline gives CDR1 SGHRS, CDR2 YFSETQ. CDR3 DNA: TGCGCCAGCAGCTTGGCCGGGGGAATGGGAAACACCATATATTTT. It is translated as CASSLAGGMGNTIYF.

This clonotype appeared a few times. The chain uses TRBV4-2 and TRBJ1-1, with 11 nucleotides matching TRBD1. Germline CDR1 reads LGHNA; CDR2 reads YNFKEQ. The CDR3 has 16 residues. Trimming at V came to 4 bases and at J to 1 base, leaving 5 bases not matched to a gene. CDR3 nucleotides: TGTGCCAGCAGCCCAGGGGGACAGGGGGGGAACACTGAAGCTTTCTTT. This encodes CASSPGGQGGNTEAFF.

This clonotype was seen a few times. The chain has TRBV7-9 and TRBJ1-1; 8 bases map to TRBD1. CDR3 length equals 15 residues. Germline lookup yields CDR1 SEHNR and CDR2 FQNEAQ (reference sequence). The trim removed 2 bases at V and 3 bases at J, leaving 5 bases unmatched. The CDR3 nucleotides read TGTGCCAGCAGCTTACGACAGGGGAGGGACACTGAAGCTTTCTTT. This translates into CASSLRQGRDTEAFF.

This clonotype was seen a handful of times. This chain uses TRBV20-1 with TRBJ2-7; TRBD1 aligns across 8 bases. There are 15 residues in the CDR3. J gave up 3 bases and V 5 bases, and 12 bases lay outside the gene matches. CDR1 is DFQATT, CDR2 SNEGSKA, per germline (reference sequence). This CDR3 reads CSALHPTGANYEQYF. The CDR3 DNA sequence: TGCAGTGCTCTCCACCCGACAGGGGCGAACTACGAGCAGTACTTC.

CDR3 sequence: CATSDLQAGRVADTQYF. The CDR3 DNA follows: TGTGCCACCAGTGATTTGCAGGCGGGACGAGTGGCAGATACGCAGTATTTT. The chain joins TRBV24-1 to TRBJ2-3; maybe TRBD2 (6 bases). V was shortened by 0 bases and J by 4 bases, with 16 bases between the two germline ends. The CDR3 spans 17 residues. Germline CDR1 KGHDR, CDR2 SFDVKD.

This clonotype has at least ten counts. The chain joins TRBV4-1 to TRBJ2-1, with 8 nucleotides matching TRBD2. Germline loops: CDR1 MGHRA, CDR2 YSYEKL. CDR3 length: 16 residues. V trimming: 1 base; J trimming: 6 bases; junction bases outside the gene matches: 8. The CDR3 DNA sequence: TGCGCCAGCAGCCAAGGACGAACGGGAGGGCCCAATGAGCAGTTCTTC. Its protein product is CASSQGRTGGPNEQFF.

This rearrangement joins TRBV15 to TRBJ1-4, with D possibly TRBD1 on 6 matching bases. CDR1 and CDR2 (germline): LNHNV, YYDKDF (reference sequence). This CDR3 has 18 amino acids. The V gene lost 1 base and the J gene lost 2 bases, with 17 bases spanning the gap. This CDR3 reads CATSRAMEVGGTNEKLFF. Here the CDR3 DNA reads TGTGCCACCAGCAGAGCGATGGAAGTAGGGGGGACTAATGAAAAACTGTTTTTT.

This clonotype appeared a few times. The genes are TRBV5-1 and TRBJ1-4, with no clear D. This CDR3 contains 16 residues. Per germline, CDR1 SGHRS and CDR2 YFSETQ. The germline V and J ends were trimmed by 1 base and 3 bases, with 13 bases remaining between them. This CDR3 is CASSLKFPPSNEKLFF. As DNA, the CDR3 is TGCGCCAGCAGCTTGAAATTTCCCCCATCTAATGAAAAACTGTTTTTT. Looking up the rest from reference TRBV5-1 and TRBJ1-4 gives the full variable domain: KAGVTQTPRYLIKTRGQQVTLSCSPISGHRSVSWYQQTPGQGLQFLFEYFSETQRNKGNFPGRFSGRQFSNSRSEMNVSTLELGDSALYLCASSLKFPPSNEKLFFGSGTQLSVL.

This clonotype has ten or more counts. The chain employs TRBV12-3 or TRBV12-4 and TRBJ2-1; unclear D gene. This CDR3 region has 18 residues. The V end was cut by 5 bases, the J end by 0 bases, with 20 bases between. The CDR3 loop is CASSGIRGATSSYNEQFF. The CDR3 region has the DNA TGTGCCAGCAGTGGCATCCGTGGAGCAACGAGCTCCTACAATGAGCAGTTCTTC.

The chain joins TRBV20-1 to TRBJ2-7; 13 bases align to TRBD2. The CDR3 spans 17 residues. After removal of 0 bases from V and 5 bases from J, the junction contained 10 bases not matched to a gene. The germline V gene has CDR1 DFQATT and CDR2 SNEGSKA (reference sequence). The CDR3 is CSARDWGRTSGSHEQYF. The CDR3 DNA is TGCAGTGCTAGAGATTGGGGCAGGACTAGCGGGAGCCACGAGCAGTACTTC.